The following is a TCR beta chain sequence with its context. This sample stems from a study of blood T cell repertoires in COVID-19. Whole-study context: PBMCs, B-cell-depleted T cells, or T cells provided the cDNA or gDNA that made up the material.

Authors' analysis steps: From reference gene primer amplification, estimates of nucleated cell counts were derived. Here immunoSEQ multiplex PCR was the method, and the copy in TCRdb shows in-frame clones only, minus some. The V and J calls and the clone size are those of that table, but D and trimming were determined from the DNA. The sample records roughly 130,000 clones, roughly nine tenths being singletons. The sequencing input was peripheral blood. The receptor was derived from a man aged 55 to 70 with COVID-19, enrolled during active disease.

The CDR3 DNA follows: TGTGCCAGCTCAGTCGCCGGCCCCGGGAAGACAGATACGCAGTATTTT. This codes for CASSVAGPGKTDTQYF. The gene calls are TRBV18 and TRBJ2-3; TRBD2 is a possible D gene (5 bases). The CDR3 has 16 residues. CDR1 is KGHSH and CDR2 is LQKENI in the germline V gene. V dropped 5 bases and J dropped 3 bases, with 18 bases sitting between them.